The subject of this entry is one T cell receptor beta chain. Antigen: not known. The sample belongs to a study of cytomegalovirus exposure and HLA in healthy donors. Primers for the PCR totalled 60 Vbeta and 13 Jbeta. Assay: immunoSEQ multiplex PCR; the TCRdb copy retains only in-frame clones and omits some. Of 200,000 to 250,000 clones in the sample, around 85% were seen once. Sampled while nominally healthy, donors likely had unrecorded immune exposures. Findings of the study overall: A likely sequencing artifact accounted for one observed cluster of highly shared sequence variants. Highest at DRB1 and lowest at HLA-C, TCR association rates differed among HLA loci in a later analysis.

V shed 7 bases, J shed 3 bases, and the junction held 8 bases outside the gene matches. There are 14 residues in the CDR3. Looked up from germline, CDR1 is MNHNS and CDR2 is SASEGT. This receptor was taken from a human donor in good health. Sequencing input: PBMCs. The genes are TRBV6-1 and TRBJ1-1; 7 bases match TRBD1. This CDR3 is CASNRDREDTEAFF. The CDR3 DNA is TGTGCCAGCAACCGAGACAGGGAGGACACTGAAGCTTTCTTT.